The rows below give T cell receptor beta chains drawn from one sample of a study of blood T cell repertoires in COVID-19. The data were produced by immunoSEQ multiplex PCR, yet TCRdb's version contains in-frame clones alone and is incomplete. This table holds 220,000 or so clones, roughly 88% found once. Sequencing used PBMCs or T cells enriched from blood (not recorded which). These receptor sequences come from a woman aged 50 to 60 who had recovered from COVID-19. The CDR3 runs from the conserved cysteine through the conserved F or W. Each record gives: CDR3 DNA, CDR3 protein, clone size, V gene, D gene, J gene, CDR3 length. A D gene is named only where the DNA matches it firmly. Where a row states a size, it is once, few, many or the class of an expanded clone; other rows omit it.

cdr3_nt: TGTGCCAGCAGAGGACAGGGGGGGGCCAAAAACATTCAGTACTTC
cdr3_aa: CASRGQGGAKNIQYF
clone_size: NA
v_call: TRBV2
d_call: TRBD1
j_call: TRBJ2-4
cdr3_length: 15

cdr3_nt: TGTGCCAGCAGCAGGGGGAAGGATGGCTACACCTTC
cdr3_aa: CASSRGKDGYTF
clone_size: NA
v_call: TRBV28
d_call: TRBD1
j_call: TRBJ1-2
cdr3_length: 12

cdr3_nt: TGTGCCAGCAGTTTTCCGGCGGGCGAGCAGTACTTC
cdr3_aa: CASSFPAGEQYF
clone_size: NA
v_call: TRBV28
d_call: NA
j_call: TRBJ2-7
cdr3_length: 12

cdr3_nt: TGTGCCAGCAGCATCCGGAGACTCTTAGAAAAACTGTTTTTT
cdr3_aa: CASSIRRLLEKLFF
clone_size: once
v_call: TRBV2
d_call: NA
j_call: TRBJ1-4
cdr3_length: 14

cdr3_nt: TGCGCCAGCAGCCGGGAAGGGAGCTCTGGGGCCAACGTCCTGACTTTC
cdr3_aa: CASSREGSSGANVLTF
clone_size: NA
v_call: TRBV4-3
d_call: NA
j_call: TRBJ2-6
cdr3_length: 16

cdr3_nt: TGTGCCAGCTCACCGACAGGTTTGAACACCGGGGAGCTGTTTTTT
cdr3_aa: CASSPTGLNTGELFF
clone_size: NA
v_call: TRBV18
d_call: NA
j_call: TRBJ2-2
cdr3_length: 15

cdr3_nt: TGTGCCAGCAGCACCCTCAGGGAAGATGGCTACACCTTC
cdr3_aa: CASSTLREDGYTF
clone_size: NA
v_call: TRBV11-2
d_call: NA
j_call: TRBJ1-2
cdr3_length: 13

cdr3_nt: TGTGCCAGCTCACCCCCCGGGACAATGAACACTGAAGCTTTCTTT
cdr3_aa: CASSPPGTMNTEAFF
clone_size: NA
v_call: TRBV18
d_call: NA
j_call: TRBJ1-1
cdr3_length: 15

cdr3_nt: TGTGCCAGCAGCTTGTGGGCCAGGCAACCCTATGGCTACACCTTC
cdr3_aa: CASSLWARQPYGYTF
clone_size: NA
v_call: TRBV5-4
d_call: NA
j_call: TRBJ1-2
cdr3_length: 15

cdr3_nt: TGTGCCAGCAGTCCCGGTGGGACTTACGAGCAGTACTTC
cdr3_aa: CASSPGGTYEQYF
clone_size: NA
v_call: TRBV28
d_call: NA
j_call: TRBJ2-7
cdr3_length: 13

cdr3_nt: TGTGCCAGCAGCGTAGGAGACAGCTCCTACAATGAGCAGTTCTTC
cdr3_aa: CASSVGDSSYNEQFF
clone_size: NA
v_call: TRBV9
d_call: NA
j_call: TRBJ2-1
cdr3_length: 15

cdr3_nt: TGTGCCAGCAGCCAAGGGACAGAGTTTGGAAACACCATATATTTT
cdr3_aa: CASSQGTEFGNTIYF
clone_size: few
v_call: TRBV14
d_call: NA
j_call: TRBJ1-3
cdr3_length: 15

cdr3_nt: TGTGCCAGTAGTATAGGACCTTACAGGTGGGCGGATAGCAATCAGCCCCAGCATTTT
cdr3_aa: CASSIGPYRWADSNQPQHF
clone_size: NA
v_call: TRBV19
d_call: NA
j_call: TRBJ1-5
cdr3_length: 19

cdr3_nt: TGTGCCAGCACCGCGACAGGGCGCGGTGAAAAACTGTTTTTT
cdr3_aa: CASTATGRGEKLFF
clone_size: NA
v_call: TRBV11-2
d_call: TRBD1
j_call: TRBJ1-4
cdr3_length: 14

cdr3_nt: TGTGCCAGCAGCTTAGGTGTCAGGGGACCTGATACGCAGTATTTT
cdr3_aa: CASSLGVRGPDTQYF
clone_size: NA
v_call: TRBV7-6
d_call: NA
j_call: TRBJ2-3
cdr3_length: 15

cdr3_nt: TGTGCCACCAGTGATAAGGGGCCCAAAAACATTCAGTACTTC
cdr3_aa: CATSDKGPKNIQYF
clone_size: NA
v_call: TRBV24-1
d_call: NA
j_call: TRBJ2-4
cdr3_length: 14

cdr3_nt: TGTGCCAGCAGCCGGACAGGGCCCCAAGAGACCCAGTACTTC
cdr3_aa: CASSRTGPQETQYF
clone_size: NA
v_call: TRBV7-2
d_call: TRBD1
j_call: TRBJ2-5
cdr3_length: 14

cdr3_nt: TGTGCCAGCAGCTTAAGTCCAGGGTCCGGAAACACCATATATTTT
cdr3_aa: CASSLSPGSGNTIYF
clone_size: NA
v_call: TRBV11-2
d_call: NA
j_call: TRBJ1-3
cdr3_length: 15

cdr3_nt: TGCGCCAGCAGCTTGGTTGTGACAGAAAACAATGAGCAGTTCTTC
cdr3_aa: CASSLVVTENNEQFF
clone_size: NA
v_call: TRBV5-1
d_call: NA
j_call: TRBJ2-1
cdr3_length: 15

cdr3_nt: TGTGCCAGCACCGAAGGGAGGCACTCTGGAAACACCATATATTTT
cdr3_aa: CASTEGRHSGNTIYF
clone_size: once
v_call: TRBV21-1
d_call: NA
j_call: TRBJ1-3
cdr3_length: 15

cdr3_nt: TGCGCCAGCAGCCCGATAAAACTAGATACGCAGTATTTT
cdr3_aa: CASSPIKLDTQYF
clone_size: NA
v_call: TRBV5-1
d_call: NA
j_call: TRBJ2-3
cdr3_length: 13

cdr3_nt: TGTGCCAGCTCCCCCCAGAGCGGGAGGGCCTTTGAGACCCAGTACTTC
cdr3_aa: CASSPQSGRAFETQYF
clone_size: NA
v_call: TRBV5-4
d_call: TRBD2
j_call: TRBJ2-5
cdr3_length: 16

cdr3_nt: TGCAGCGTGGGACAGGGCCCCACCGGGGAGCTGTTTTTT
cdr3_aa: CSVGQGPTGELFF
clone_size: NA
v_call: TRBV29-1
d_call: TRBD1
j_call: TRBJ2-2
cdr3_length: 13

cdr3_nt: TGCGCCAGCAGCCAAGCGCCTAGCGGGGCTTACGAGCAGTACTTC
cdr3_aa: CASSQAPSGAYEQYF
clone_size: NA
v_call: TRBV4-1
d_call: TRBD2
j_call: TRBJ2-7
cdr3_length: 15

cdr3_nt: TGTGCCTGGAGTGTATTGGGGGCTATCCCCCCTGGGGGAAACACCATATATTTT
cdr3_aa: CAWSVLGAIPPGGNTIYF
clone_size: NA
v_call: TRBV30
d_call: NA
j_call: TRBJ1-3
cdr3_length: 18

cdr3_nt: TGTGCCAGCAGTTACGAAGGGGGCAAGCCCCAGCATTTT
cdr3_aa: CASSYEGGKPQHF
clone_size: once
v_call: TRBV6-2/TRBV6-3
d_call: TRBD1
j_call: TRBJ1-5
cdr3_length: 13

cdr3_nt: TGTGCCAGCAGCCCCCTGAGGAAGCGGGGGGATTCCTACGAGCAGTACTTC
cdr3_aa: CASSPLRKRGDSYEQYF
clone_size: NA
v_call: TRBV11-2
d_call: TRBD2
j_call: TRBJ2-7
cdr3_length: 17

cdr3_nt: TGTGCCATCAGTGAGTCGACTCGAACCTACGAGCAGTACTTC
cdr3_aa: CAISESTRTYEQYF
clone_size: NA
v_call: TRBV10-3
d_call: NA
j_call: TRBJ2-7
cdr3_length: 14

cdr3_nt: TGTGCCAGCAGTCAGGGGACGGCCTATGGCTACACCTTC
cdr3_aa: CASSQGTAYGYTF
clone_size: NA
v_call: TRBV2
d_call: NA
j_call: TRBJ1-2
cdr3_length: 13

cdr3_nt: TGCGCCAGCAGCTTGGCAGGGGGAGAGAACTATGGCTACACCTTC
cdr3_aa: CASSLAGGENYGYTF
clone_size: NA
v_call: TRBV5-1
d_call: TRBD1
j_call: TRBJ1-2
cdr3_length: 15

cdr3_nt: TGTGCCAGCAGCTTAGTACGGGGAAGCGGAGGCTACTACGAGCAGTACTTC
cdr3_aa: CASSLVRGSGGYYEQYF
clone_size: NA
v_call: TRBV7-9
d_call: NA
j_call: TRBJ2-7
cdr3_length: 17

cdr3_nt: TGTGCCAGCAGTACCTCAGGGACTGGAAACACCATATATTTT
cdr3_aa: CASSTSGTGNTIYF
clone_size: NA
v_call: TRBV27
d_call: NA
j_call: TRBJ1-3
cdr3_length: 14

cdr3_nt: TGTGCCAGCAGTCTTATAAACACTGAAGCTTTCTTT
cdr3_aa: CASSLINTEAFF
clone_size: NA
v_call: TRBV6-2/TRBV6-3
d_call: NA
j_call: TRBJ1-1
cdr3_length: 12

cdr3_nt: TGTGCCAGCAGCTTAGGACAGGTCGCCTACGAGCAGTACTTC
cdr3_aa: CASSLGQVAYEQYF
clone_size: NA
v_call: TRBV7-8
d_call: NA
j_call: TRBJ2-7
cdr3_length: 14

cdr3_nt: TGTGCCAGCAGCCCGAGGTCTAGCGGGACGATAAATGAGCAGTTCTTC
cdr3_aa: CASSPRSSGTINEQFF
clone_size: NA
v_call: TRBV7-8
d_call: TRBD2
j_call: TRBJ2-1
cdr3_length: 16

cdr3_nt: TGTGCCAGCAGTTACTACGCCAGAAATAATTCACCCCTCCACTTT
cdr3_aa: CASSYYARNNSPLHF
clone_size: NA
v_call: TRBV6-6
d_call: NA
j_call: TRBJ1-6
cdr3_length: 15

cdr3_nt: TGTGCCAGCAGCCCGACACATGGAGGCGCAGATACGCAGTATTTT
cdr3_aa: CASSPTHGGADTQYF
clone_size: few
v_call: TRBV28
d_call: NA
j_call: TRBJ2-3
cdr3_length: 15

cdr3_nt: TGTGCCAGCAGCCGCCCCACCCGCGGGGGAAGCTCCTACAATGAGCAGTTCTTC
cdr3_aa: CASSRPTRGGSSYNEQFF
clone_size: NA
v_call: TRBV7-2
d_call: TRBD2
j_call: TRBJ2-1
cdr3_length: 18

cdr3_nt: TGTGCCAGCAGTTACGGCGGAGCAGGGGGCGGGGAGACCCAGTACTTC
cdr3_aa: CASSYGGAGGGETQYF
clone_size: NA
v_call: TRBV6-2/TRBV6-3
d_call: TRBD1
j_call: TRBJ2-5
cdr3_length: 16

cdr3_nt: TGTGCCAGTAGTATTCCCCGGGACACCTCTATGCATTTT
cdr3_aa: CASSIPRDTSMHF
clone_size: NA
v_call: TRBV19
d_call: NA
j_call: TRBJ1-5
cdr3_length: 13

cdr3_nt: TGTGCCTGGAAAGCGGTAGGGGGAAATAATTCACCCCTCCACTTT
cdr3_aa: CAWKAVGGNNSPLHF
clone_size: NA
v_call: TRBV30
d_call: NA
j_call: TRBJ1-6
cdr3_length: 15

cdr3_nt: TGTGCCAGCAGTTACGACAGCAGGAGCTCCTACGAGCAGTACTTC
cdr3_aa: CASSYDSRSSYEQYF
clone_size: NA
v_call: TRBV6-5
d_call: NA
j_call: TRBJ2-7
cdr3_length: 15

cdr3_nt: TGTGCCTCCCGTCCGGGAACACTCCATACGCAGTATTTT
cdr3_aa: CASRPGTLHTQYF
clone_size: NA
v_call: TRBV19
d_call: NA
j_call: TRBJ2-3
cdr3_length: 13

cdr3_nt: TGTGCCTGGAGTGTGGGACAGGGAGGGTACACCTTC
cdr3_aa: CAWSVGQGGYTF
clone_size: NA
v_call: TRBV30
d_call: TRBD1
j_call: TRBJ1-2
cdr3_length: 12

cdr3_nt: TGTGCCAGCAGCTTAGCCCAAGGGATAATAAGGGGGACTGAAGCTTTCTTT
cdr3_aa: CASSLAQGIIRGTEAFF
clone_size: NA
v_call: TRBV7-9
d_call: NA
j_call: TRBJ1-1
cdr3_length: 17

cdr3_nt: TGCGCCAGCAGTTACTGCCGGGACAGGTTACCCATAGCCAAAAACATTCAGTACTTC
cdr3_aa: CASSYCRDRLPIAKNIQYF
clone_size: NA
v_call: TRBV10-1
d_call: TRBD1
j_call: TRBJ2-4
cdr3_length: 19

cdr3_nt: TGCGCCAGCAGCTTGGCTGGGACTAGCGCATACTCCAGCTCCTACGAGCAGTACTTC
cdr3_aa: CASSLAGTSAYSSSYEQYF
clone_size: NA
v_call: TRBV5-1
d_call: TRBD2
j_call: TRBJ2-7
cdr3_length: 19

cdr3_nt: TGTGCCAGCAGCGACTTCGGGACTAGCGGATCTAACACCGGGGAGCTGTTTTTT
cdr3_aa: CASSDFGTSGSNTGELFF
clone_size: NA
v_call: TRBV13
d_call: TRBD2
j_call: TRBJ2-2
cdr3_length: 18

cdr3_nt: TGTGCCAGCAGCTTGCAGTCACCCGCCTACGAGCAGTACTTC
cdr3_aa: CASSLQSPAYEQYF
clone_size: NA
v_call: TRBV5-6
d_call: NA
j_call: TRBJ2-7
cdr3_length: 14

cdr3_nt: TGCGCCAGCAGCTTGCAGGGGGCAGAGAATCAGCCCCAGCATTTT
cdr3_aa: CASSLQGAENQPQHF
clone_size: NA
v_call: TRBV5-1
d_call: TRBD1
j_call: TRBJ1-5
cdr3_length: 15

cdr3_nt: TGCAGCGTTGGACAGGCGAACACTGAAGCTTTCTTT
cdr3_aa: CSVGQANTEAFF
clone_size: NA
v_call: TRBV29-1
d_call: NA
j_call: TRBJ1-1
cdr3_length: 12

cdr3_nt: TGTGCCAGCAGCCAAGGCGTCGAGCGGGGGGAAGAGACCCAGTACTTC
cdr3_aa: CASSQGVERGEETQYF
clone_size: once
v_call: TRBV14
d_call: TRBD2
j_call: TRBJ2-5
cdr3_length: 16